These 32 T cell receptor beta chains came from one sample sequenced in a study of Tregs in tolerant kidney transplant recipients. The assay was immunoSEQ multiplex PCR, and TCRdb's table has in-frame clones only and misses some. The sample includes tens of thousands of clones, roughly 89% of them seen just once. Sequenced: CD4+ T cells from blood. These receptors came from a human donor in good health.

V gene TRBV9 combines with J gene TRBJ2-3; possible D gene TRBD1, 5 bases. This CDR3 contains 13 residues. From germline, CDR1 is SGDLS and CDR2 YYNGEE. V was clipped by 4 bases and J by 11 bases, with 17 bases between them. CDR3 nucleotides: TGTGCCAGCAGCACCCATCTAGGGGCTGGGCAGTATTTT. The encoded protein is CASSTHLGAGQYF.

The chain recombines TRBV7-2 with TRBJ1-5; D is unresolved. CDR1 SGHTA and CDR2 FQGNSA come from the germline V gene. Trimming took off 5 bases at V and 2 bases at J, with 13 bases between the two ends. The CDR3 runs to 15 residues. The CDR3 protein is CASSPPGEGNQPQHF. The CDR3 nucleotides read TGTGCCAGCAGCCCCCCCGGGGAAGGCAATCAGCCCCAGCATTTT.

The CDR3 DNA reads TGCAGCGTCCACTTGGGGGGGGGCAGGCAGTACTTC. This gives the protein CSVHLGGGRQYF. The genes are TRBV29-1 and TRBJ2-7; TRBD2 might be the D (7 bases). This CDR3 is 12 amino acids long. In germline, CDR1 is SQVTM, CDR2 ANQGSEA. Trimming pared 6 bases from V and 9 bases from J, leaving 18 bases between.

The rearrangement uses TRBV7-2 and TRBJ2-5, with 10 bases aligning to TRBD2. J was trimmed by 4 bases and V by 1 base; bases with no gene match: 12. The CDR3 consists of 18 residues. Per germline, CDR1 SGHTA and CDR2 FQGNSA. The CDR3 region is CASSLGLSGGTLGETQYF. The CDR3 nucleotides read TGTGCCAGCAGCTTAGGTCTTAGCGGGGGGACTCTGGGAGAGACCCAGTACTTC. The full variable domain, completed using reference TRBV7-2 and TRBJ2-5, is GAGVSQSPSNKVTEKGKDVELRCDPISGHTALYWYRQSLGQGLEFLIYFQGNSAPDKSGLPSDRFSAERTGGSVSTLTIQRTQQEDSAVYLCASSLGLSGGTLGETQYFGPGTRLLVL.

The chain couples TRBV6-6 to TRBJ2-7; maybe TRBD2 (7 bases). The germline CDR1 and CDR2 sequences are MNHNY and SVGAGI (reference sequence). The V and J ends lost 7 bases and 6 bases respectively, with 25 bases between them. CDR3 length: 16 amino acids. This chain's CDR3 is CASTRGGGLRGLEQYF. The CDR3 nucleotides read TGTGCCAGCACCCGAGGGGGGGGACTCCGAGGTCTCGAGCAGTACTTC.

The chain couples TRBV5-6 to TRBJ1-4; D unresolved. V gave up 1 base and J gave up 8 bases, with 12 bases separating them. This CDR3 spans 14 amino acids. CDR1 is SGHDT and CDR2 is YYEEEE in the germline V gene. For the CDR3, the DNA is TGTGCCAGCAGCTTGTGGGGTCCTGGGGAAAAACTGTTTTTT. Residues: CASSLWGPGEKLFF.

The chain combines TRBV5-4 with TRBJ2-3, with 10 bases matching TRBD1. This CDR3 contains 15 residues. Germline CDR1 is SGHNT and CDR2 is YYREEE (reference sequence). With V trimmed by 4 bases and J by 3 bases, 5 bases remained unmatched. The CDR3 DNA follows: TGTGCCAGCAGCCGCAGGACAGGGGGAACAGATACGCAGTATTTT. Protein: CASSRRTGGTDTQYF.

CDR3 in DNA: TGCGCCAGCAGCCAAGACCTCGGGACAGGGAACACTGAAGCTTTCTTT. Encoded protein: CASSQDLGTGNTEAFF. J is TRBJ1-1 and V is TRBV4-1, with 8 bases that match TRBD1. In germline, CDR1 is MGHRA, CDR2 YSYEKL. Trimming at V came to 0 bases and at J to 1 base, leaving 4 bases not matched to a gene. The CDR3 is 16 amino acids.

This chain uses TRBV4-1 with TRBJ1-1; D gene unclear. The germline V and J ends were trimmed by 5 bases and 0 bases, with 13 bases remaining between them. The CDR3 is 15 amino acids. Per the germline V gene, CDR1 is MGHRA and CDR2 is YSYEKL. CDR3 nucleotides: TGCGCCAGCAGCATAATGTCGGGGATGAACACTGAAGCTTTCTTT. Amino acids: CASSIMSGMNTEAFF.

The chain is built from TRBV28 and TRBJ2-5; D possibly corresponds to TRBD2 (6 bases). Germline V gene lookup returns CDR1 MDHEN and CDR2 SYDVKM. This CDR3 is 14 amino acids long. Trimming took off 6 bases at V and 1 base at J, with 12 bases between the two ends. The CDR3 region is CASSPRGSQETQYF. The DNA for the CDR3 is TGTGCCAGCAGCCCCCGGGGGAGCCAAGAGACCCAGTACTTC.

V and J are TRBV11-2 and TRBJ2-2; D is uncertain. The CDR3 loop spans 14 amino acids. V lost 4 bases, J lost 2 bases, and 8 bases lay in between. Looked up from germline, CDR1 is SGHAT and CDR2 is FQNNGV. The CDR3 coding sequence is TGTGCCAGCAGCTCCGGGCCAAACACCGGGGAGCTGTTTTTT. Protein product: CASSSGPNTGELFF. Filled out from reference TRBV11-2 and TRBJ2-2, the complete variable domain reads EAGVAQSPRYKIIEKRQSVAFWCNPISGHATLYWYQQILGQGPKLLIQFQNNGVVDDSQLPKDRFSAERLKGVDSTLKIQPAKLEDSAVYLCASSSGPNTGELFFGEGSRLTVL.

Only one count was recorded for this clone. The chain employs TRBV4-1 and TRBJ2-3, with 7 nucleotides matching TRBD2. With 4 bases clipped from V and 0 bases from J, the junction kept 16 bases outside the gene matches. This CDR3 has 19 amino acids. Germline-derived CDR1 and CDR2 are MGHRA and YSYEKL. The CDR3 loop is CASSPRNGGSTISTDTQYF. The DNA of the CDR3 is TGCGCCAGCAGCCCTAGAAACGGGGGGTCGACGATAAGCACAGATACGCAGTATTTT.

This sequence joins TRBV5-4 and TRBJ1-2; no clear D gene. CDR3 length: 14 amino acids. The ends were cut back, 0 bases at V and 7 bases at J, with 13 bases in the middle. The germline CDR1 and CDR2 sequences are SGHNT and YYREEE (reference sequence). This CDR3 is CASSLGAARAGYTF. The CDR3 region has the DNA TGTGCCAGCAGCTTGGGGGCAGCGCGGGCTGGCTACACCTTC.

This clone was observed a few times. The chain uses TRBV7-9 and TRBJ1-2, with 8 positions matching TRBD1. This CDR3 region has 14 residues. V was pared by 5 bases and J by 7 bases, with 9 bases of the junction left unmatched. CDR1 SEHNR and CDR2 FQNEAQ come from the germline V gene (reference sequence). The CDR3 sequence: CASSPRTGLVGYTF. Written as DNA, the CDR3 is TGTGCCAGCAGCCCTCGGACAGGGCTCGTTGGCTACACCTTC.

V gene TRBV7-9 combines with J gene TRBJ2-2; TRBD1 is a possible D gene (5 bases). This CDR3 has 15 residues. CDR1 SEHNR and CDR2 FQNEAQ come from the germline V gene (reference sequence). V was cut by 6 bases and J by 6 bases, with 17 bases left in between. The CDR3 region has the DNA TGTGCCAGCAGTCAGCAGGGCGCGGTGGCCGGGGAGCTGTTTTTT. Protein sequence: CASSQQGAVAGELFF.

This CDR3 is CASSPLMNTEAFF. The CDR3 DNA sequence: TGCGCCAGCAGCCCCCTCATGAACACTGAAGCTTTCTTT. The chain joins TRBV4-1 to TRBJ1-1; D is undetermined. V lost 4 bases to trimming and J lost 0 bases, with 6 bases between them. Germline V gives CDR1 MGHRA, CDR2 YSYEKL. The CDR3 consists of 13 residues.

Note on this clone: A junction boundary mismatches the germline segment, possibly from a read error. This CDR3 reads CASSYAGAGKDTEAFF. The CDR3 bases are TGTGCCAGCAGTTACGCCGGGGCGGGGAAGGACACTGAAGCTTTCTTT. The chain carries TRBV10-3 and TRBJ1-1, with a tentative D call TRBD1 (5 bases). Germline-derived CDR1 and CDR2 are ENHRY and SYGVKD. The CDR3 is 16 amino acids.

The gene calls are TRBV18 and TRBJ2-6, with D unclear. The CDR3 spans 17 residues. Germline V lookup: CDR1 KGHSH, CDR2 LQKENI. V was pared by 2 bases and J by 1 base, with 12 bases between. The CDR3 is CASSPRIGLSGANVLTF. CDR3 in DNA: TGTGCCAGCTCACCAAGGATAGGTTTGTCTGGGGCCAACGTCCTGACTTTC.

The chain has TRBV4-1 and TRBJ1-4, with 8 bases that match TRBD1. J gave up 8 bases and V 5 bases, and 4 bases lay outside the gene matches. Germline CDR1 MGHRA, CDR2 YSYEKL. CDR3 length: 13 amino acids. The DNA for the CDR3 is TGCGCCAGCAGCAAGGGACAGGACGAAAAACTGTTTTTT. It translates to CASSKGQDEKLFF.

The chain recombines TRBV5-1 with TRBJ1-6, with D unresolved. The CDR3 is 15 residues long. The germline CDR1 and CDR2 sequences are SGHRS and YFSETQ. Trimming removed 4 bases at V and 5 bases at J, with 13 bases between. CDR3 residues: CASSPAGRDNSPLHF. The CDR3 region has the DNA TGCGCCAGCAGCCCTGCTGGACGGGATAATTCACCCCTCCACTTT.

The chain combines TRBV29-1 with TRBJ1-3; tentative D call: TRBD1 (6 bases). This CDR3 is 13 amino acids long. CDR1 and CDR2 (germline): SQVTM, ANQGSEA. Trimming cost V 4 bases and J 5 bases, with 12 bases left between them. The CDR3 DNA reads TGCAGCGTTGGGTCGGGGGGGCGAAACACCATATATTTT. Translated: CSVGSGGRNTIYF.

This clone was counted between two and nine times. The chain carries TRBV7-8 and TRBJ2-4; the match to TRBD2 covers 14 bases. The trim removed 3 bases at V and 4 bases at J, leaving 8 bases unmatched. Germline CDR1 SGHVS, CDR2 FQNEAQ. The CDR3 has 18 amino acids. CDR3: CASSLKGLAGASKNIQYF. The DNA of the CDR3 is TGTGCCAGCAGCTTGAAGGGACTAGCGGGAGCCTCTAAAAACATTCAGTACTTC. Full variable domain (remainder filled in from reference TRBV7-8 and TRBJ2-4): GAGVSQSPRYKVAKRGQDVALRCDPISGHVSLFWYQQALGQGPEFLTYFQNEAQLDKSGLPSDRFFAERPEGSVSTLKIQRTQQEDSAVYLCASSLKGLAGASKNIQYFGAGTRLSVL.

This clone was detected a few times. V is TRBV19 and J is TRBJ1-2, with D unresolved. In germline, CDR1 is LNHDA, CDR2 SQIVND (reference sequence). The CDR3 extends over 14 amino acids. Trimming removed 6 bases from V and 4 bases from J, with 15 bases in between. In nucleotides, the CDR3 is TGTGCCAGTAGCTTGGGCGGAGCCTCCTATGGCTACACCTTC. As protein: CASSLGGASYGYTF.

The J gene is TRBJ1-2, the V gene TRBV5-1; D gene ambiguous. CDR3 length: 14 residues. Germline V CDR1 and CDR2: SGHRS, YFSETQ. The germline V and J ends were trimmed by 0 bases and 2 bases, with 8 bases remaining between them. The CDR3 spells CASSLDSRNYGYTF. The CDR3 DNA sequence: TGCGCCAGCAGCTTGGATAGCAGGAACTATGGCTACACCTTC.

V is TRBV21-1 and J is TRBJ1-1. TRBV21-1 constitutes a pseudogene. The CDR3 runs 13 residues. CDR3 sequence (DNA): TGTGCCAGCAGCAAAGTTACGAACACTGAAGCTTTCTTT. This gives the protein CASSKVTNTEAFF.

The rearrangement links TRBV5-6 to TRBJ2-4, with 10 bases fitting TRBD1. The CDR3 covers 16 residues. V was clipped by 1 base and J by 1 base; unmatched bases: 2. Germline CDR1 and CDR2: SGHDT and YYEEEE. The chain's CDR3 is CASSLLGQGAKNIQYF. The CDR3 nucleotides read TGTGCCAGCAGCTTGTTGGGACAGGGGGCCAAAAACATTCAGTACTTC.

This clone was picked up one time. V usage is TRBV5-1 and J usage is TRBJ2-3, with D unresolved. Trimming took 0 bases from V and 5 from J, leaving 13 bases between them. The CDR3 spans 15 residues. Germline V gives CDR1 SGHRS, CDR2 YFSETQ. The CDR3 sequence: CASSLVGLSGDTQYF. CDR3 in DNA: TGCGCCAGCAGCTTGGTAGGCTTGTCGGGAGATACGCAGTATTTT.

The V and J genes are TRBV30 and TRBJ2-5; D might be TRBD1 or TRBD2, each matching 5 bases. V lost 1 base and J 0 bases, leaving 6 bases between the germline ends. There are 13 residues in the CDR3. Looked up from germline, CDR1 is GTSNPN and CDR2 is SVGIG (reference sequence). CDR3 sequence reads: CAWSGGNQETQYF. CDR3 nucleotide sequence: TGTGCCTGGAGTGGGGGGAACCAAGAGACCCAGTACTTC. Combining the CDR3 with reference TRBV30 and TRBJ2-5 gives the whole variable domain SQTIHQWPATLVQPVGSPLSLECTVEGTSNPNLYWYRQAAGRGLQLLFYSVGIGQISSEVPQNLSASRPQDRQFILSSKKLLLSDSGFYLCAWSGGNQETQYFGPGTRLLVL.

The chain recombines TRBV2 with TRBJ2-7, with 7 nucleotides matching TRBD2. The germline V gene has CDR1 SNHLY and CDR2 FYNNEI. After removal of 3 bases from V and 0 bases from J, the junction contained 2 bases not matched to a gene. The CDR3 is 14 residues long. CDR3 coding DNA: TGTGCCAGCAGTGAGGAGCGGGGCTCCTACGAGCAGTACTTC. It encodes CASSEERGSYEQYF.

The chain recombines TRBV12-5 with TRBJ1-1; no definite D call. V was pared by 1 base and J by 1 base, with 7 bases between. Germline CDR1 is LGHNT and CDR2 is FRNRAP. The length of the CDR3 is 14 residues. The CDR3: CASGLGPQNTEAFF. DNA for the CDR3: TGTGCTAGTGGTTTGGGCCCACAGAACACTGAAGCTTTCTTT.

This clone was recorded a few times. This rearrangement joins TRBV2 to TRBJ2-3; D may be TRBD1 (7 bases). The CDR3 extends over 16 amino acids. Germline lookup yields CDR1 SNHLY and CDR2 FYNNEI. Trimming shortened V by 2 bases and J by 1 base, and 13 bases separated the two germline ends. This CDR3 reads CASSEWGRGGTDTQYF. As DNA, the CDR3 is TGTGCCAGCAGTGAATGGGGCAGGGGGGGCACAGATACGCAGTATTTT.

This chain joins TRBV18 and TRBJ1-2; D gene unclear. V lost 2 bases and J 8 bases, leaving 15 bases between the germline ends. Germline CDR1 is KGHSH and CDR2 is LQKENI. This CDR3 is 14 amino acids long. The CDR3 sequence is CASSPVAGSEGYTF. DNA of the CDR3: TGTGCCAGCTCACCAGTGGCGGGCTCGGAGGGCTACACCTTC.